A single sample is the source of the 15 T cell receptor beta chains below, sequenced in a study of cytomegalovirus exposure and HLA in healthy donors. In the PCR, 60 Vbeta and 13 Jbeta primers were used. Assay: immunoSEQ multiplex PCR; the TCRdb copy retains only in-frame clones and omits some. The data show about 170,000 clones, with 55% to 65% seen just once and just under 3% held by the top ten. Source material: PBMCs. Receptors originate from a middle-aged man in good health and CMV-seronegative.

In this sample, this clone turned up a few times. The chain links TRBV5-1 to TRBJ2-3, with TRBD2 identical over 13 bases. Germline CDR1 SGHRS, CDR2 YFSETQ. The CDR3 is 18 residues long. The ends lost 1 base at V and 3 bases at J; junction bases unmatched: 8. For the CDR3, the DNA is TGCGCCAGCAGCTTGTCAACAAGGACTAGCGGGGGTACAGATACGCAGTATTTT. Its protein is CASSLSTRTSGGTDTQYF. Supplemented by reference TRBV5-1 and TRBJ2-3, the full variable domain reads KAGVTQTPRYLIKTRGQQVTLSCSPISGHRSVSWYQQTPGQGLQFLFEYFSETQRNKGNFPGRFSGRQFSNSRSEMNVSTLELGDSALYLCASSLSTRTSGGTDTQYFGPGTRLTVL.

Only a few counts were recorded for this clone. This rearrangement joins TRBV30 to TRBJ1-4; possibly TRBD1 for D (5 bases). CDR3 length: 14 residues. V lost 2 bases and J 5 bases, leaving 12 bases between the germline ends. Per germline, CDR1 GTSNPN and CDR2 SVGIG (reference sequence). CDR3 nucleotide sequence: TGTGCCTGGAGTATTGGGGCCGGAAATGAAAAACTGTTTTTT. Translated, it gives CAWSIGAGNEKLFF. Looking up the rest from reference TRBV30 and TRBJ1-4 gives the full variable domain: SQTIHQWPATLVQPVGSPLSLECTVEGTSNPNLYWYRQAAGRGLQLLFYSVGIGQISSEVPQNLSASRPQDRQFILSSKKLLLSDSGFYLCAWSIGAGNEKLFFGSGTQLSVL.

This clone has only one observation. The chain couples TRBV28 to TRBJ2-7, with 11 bases fitting TRBD2. The germline V gene encodes CDR1 MDHEN and CDR2 SYDVKM. The CDR3 extends over 16 amino acids. Losses at the gene ends were 6 bases for V and 0 bases for J; bases not matched to a gene: 7. The CDR3: CASRPPGLAASYEQYF. The CDR3 DNA sequence: TGTGCCAGCAGGCCTCCGGGACTAGCGGCCTCCTACGAGCAGTACTTC.

The chain couples TRBV7-8 to TRBJ1-1, with 7 bases fitting TRBD1. The CDR3 contains 14 residues. CDR1 is SGHVS, CDR2 FQNEAQ, per germline. The V segment lost 3 bases and the J segment 6 bases; nucleotides outside the gene matches: 7. As DNA, the CDR3 is TGTGCCAGCAGCTTTAGGACAGGAGGCTCTGAAGCTTTCTTT. Translated: CASSFRTGGSEAFF. Based on the CDR3 plus reference TRBV7-8 and TRBJ1-1, the full variable domain is GAGVSQSPRYKVAKRGQDVALRCDPISGHVSLFWYQQALGQGPEFLTYFQNEAQLDKSGLPSDRFFAERPEGSVSTLKIQRTQQEDSAVYLCASSFRTGGSEAFFGQGTRLTVV.

The chain recombines TRBV5-6 with TRBJ2-6; TRBD2 is a possible D gene (5 bases). V lost 0 bases to trimming and J lost 0 bases, with 16 bases between them. Germline CDR1 SGHDT, CDR2 YYEEEE. This CDR3 contains 19 residues. CDR3 region: CASSLGGVSPRSGANVLTF. As DNA, the CDR3 is TGTGCCAGCAGCTTGGGGGGAGTCAGTCCTCGCTCTGGGGCCAACGTCCTGACTTTC.

The chain employs TRBV7-9 and TRBJ2-6; 9 bases are a match to TRBD1. The V and J ends lost 1 base and 0 bases, in that order; junction bases with no gene match: 4. Germline V gives CDR1 SEHNR, CDR2 FQNEAQ (reference sequence). There are 18 residues in the CDR3. The CDR3 reads CASSLVGTGHSGANVLTF. The CDR3 region has the DNA TGTGCCAGCAGCTTAGTGGGGACAGGGCACTCTGGGGCCAACGTCCTGACTTTC.

V gene TRBV5-6 combines with J gene TRBJ2-7; 9 bases agree with TRBD2. The germline V gene encodes CDR1 SGHDT and CDR2 YYEEEE. V gave up 0 bases and J gave up 3 bases; unmatched junction bases: 4. The length of the CDR3 is 15 residues. CDR3 residues: CASSLEATSGYEQYF. DNA for the CDR3: TGTGCCAGCAGCTTGGAGGCGACTAGCGGCTACGAGCAGTACTTC.

This clone was seen only a few times. The chain recombines TRBV25-1 with TRBJ1-1; the match to TRBD1 covers 8 bases. CDR1 and CDR2 from the germline V gene are MGHDK and SYGVNS. This CDR3 is 14 amino acids long. The junction had 5 bases not matched to a gene; V was cut back by 7 bases and J by 1 base. DNA of the CDR3: TGTGCCAGCAACCGACAGGGGAGGAACACTGAAGCTTTCTTT. The encoded protein is CASNRQGRNTEAFF.

The J gene is TRBJ2-3, the V gene TRBV30; TRBD2 is a possible D gene (5 bases). Trimming took off 3 bases at V and 5 bases at J, with 12 bases between the two ends. The CDR3 loop spans 13 amino acids. CDR1 and CDR2 from the germline V gene are GTSNPN and SVGIG (reference sequence). CDR3 in amino acids: CAWSGGRGDTQYF. The CDR3 coding sequence is TGTGCCTGGAGCGGCGGACGGGGAGATACGCAGTATTTT.

The chain employs TRBV7-3 and TRBJ2-2, with 8 bases fitting TRBD2. This CDR3 region has 16 residues. V lost 4 bases and J lost 4; bases outside the gene matches: 8. Germline lookup yields CDR1 SGHTA and CDR2 FQGTGA. This CDR3 is CASSSPTSVGTGELFF. The CDR3 DNA is TGTGCCAGCAGCTCCCCGACTAGCGTAGGCACCGGGGAGCTGTTTTTT.

This clone was counted between two and nine times. J is TRBJ2-5 and V is TRBV7-3; TRBD2 matches 8 bases. This CDR3 has 15 amino acids. The V gene's germline CDR1 is SGHTA and CDR2 FQGTGA. Trimming at V came to 5 bases and at J to 3 bases, leaving 8 bases not matched to a gene. The CDR3 spells CASSTGGAGEETQYF. The CDR3 nucleotides read TGTGCCAGCAGCACCGGGGGGGCGGGAGAAGAGACCCAGTACTTC.

CDR3 DNA sequence: TGTGCCAGCAGATGGACAGGCCATAGCAATCAGCCCCAGCATTTT. It encodes CASRWTGHSNQPQHF. The chain carries TRBV2 and TRBJ1-5; 7 bases are shared with TRBD1. Looked up from germline, CDR1 is SNHLY and CDR2 is FYNNEI. There are 15 residues in the CDR3. Germline trimming cut 6 bases from V and 0 bases from J; bases unmatched to any gene: 5. The variable domain in full, completed from reference TRBV2 and TRBJ1-5, reads EPEVTQTPSHQVTQMGQEVILRCVPISNHLYFYWYRQILGQKVEFLVSFYNNEISEKSEIFDDQFSVERPDGSNFTLKIRSTKLEDSAMYFCASRWTGHSNQPQHFGDGTRLSIL.

The V call is TRBV6-5, the J call TRBJ1-2; D is ambiguous. The CDR3 totals 15 residues. Trimming took off 6 bases at V and 4 bases at J, with 18 bases between the two ends. In germline, CDR1 is MNHEY, CDR2 SVGAGI. The CDR3 region is CASSRELSALYGYTF. The CDR3 DNA reads as TGTGCCAGCAGCCGGGAGCTCTCCGCCCTCTATGGCTACACCTTC.

V is TRBV21-1 and J is TRBJ2-3; no DNA check was done on the table's D call, TRBD1. TRBV21-1 counts as a pseudogene. The CDR3 is made up of 21 amino acids. CDR3 amino acids: CASSKVELGGTGILSTDTQYF. The CDR3 DNA follows: TGTGCCAGCAGCAAAGTTGAACTAGGCGGGACAGGTATCTTAAGCACAGATACGCAGTATTTT.

The genes are TRBV7-8 and TRBJ2-3, with D unresolved. This CDR3 is built from 14 residues. Germline CDR1 reads SGHVS; CDR2 reads FQNEAQ. V was cut by 4 bases and J by 2 bases, with 10 bases left in between. As DNA, the CDR3 is TGTGCCAGCAGCTCCACAATCATCACAGATACGCAGTATTTT. It specifies CASSSTIITDTQYF.